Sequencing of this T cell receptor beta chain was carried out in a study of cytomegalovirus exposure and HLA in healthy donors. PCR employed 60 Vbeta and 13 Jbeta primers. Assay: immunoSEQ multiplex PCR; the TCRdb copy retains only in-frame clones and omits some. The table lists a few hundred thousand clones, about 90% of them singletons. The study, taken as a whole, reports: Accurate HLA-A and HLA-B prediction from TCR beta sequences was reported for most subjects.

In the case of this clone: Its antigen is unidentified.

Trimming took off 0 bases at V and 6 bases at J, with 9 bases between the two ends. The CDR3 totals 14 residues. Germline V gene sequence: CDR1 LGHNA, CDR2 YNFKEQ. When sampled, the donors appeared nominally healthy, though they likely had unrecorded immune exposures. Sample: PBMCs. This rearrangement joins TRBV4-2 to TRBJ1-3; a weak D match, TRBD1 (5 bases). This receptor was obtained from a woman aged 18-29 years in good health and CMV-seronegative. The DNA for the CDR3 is TGTGCCAGCAGCCAAGACAGGGCTGTAAACACCATATATTTT. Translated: CASSQDRAVNTIYF.